A single sample gave rise to the 11 T cell receptor beta chains below, sequenced in a study of blood T cell repertoires in COVID-19. Assay used: immunoSEQ multiplex PCR; TCRdb lists only in-frame clones, some missing. Among 350,000 to 500,000 clones, 70% to 90% were seen once, and the ten largest hold approximately 1.5%. Source material: PBMCs or T cells enriched from blood (not recorded which). Receptor source: a woman between 18 and 29 years old who had been exposed to COVID-19.

In nucleotides, the CDR3 is TGTGCCAGCATCCTCTGGGGAGACGCCAACTCCTACGAGCAGTACTTC. Amino acid sequence: CASILWGDANSYEQYF. This chain connects TRBV7-9 to TRBJ2-7; tentatively, D is TRBD2 (5 bases). Germline CDR1 SEHNR, CDR2 FQNEAQ (reference sequence). Trimming pared 7 bases from V and 0 bases from J, leaving 19 bases between. This CDR3 region has 16 residues.

The chain links TRBV12-3 or TRBV12-4 to TRBJ2-1; D ambiguous. CDR3 length: 11 residues. The V gene lost 5 bases and the J gene lost 6 bases, with 5 bases spanning the gap. The CDR3, as DNA: TGTGCCAGCAGTATCAGCAATGAGCAGTTCTTC. It translates to CASSISNEQFF.

The chain carries TRBV14 and TRBJ1-2; D is ambiguous. Trimming cost V 4 bases and J 7 bases, with 16 bases left between them. This CDR3 spans 14 amino acids. Per germline, CDR1 SGHDN and CDR2 FVKESK. The chain's CDR3 is CASSRIRELGGYTF. The CDR3 DNA follows: TGTGCCAGCAGCCGCATCCGGGAGCTTGGTGGCTACACCTTC.

The CDR3 DNA follows: TGCGCCAGCAGCCCCCGAGCGGGAGAGGAAGAGACCCAGTACTTC. This gives the protein CASSPRAGEEETQYF. V gene TRBV5-1 combines with J gene TRBJ2-5, with TRBD2 matching over 8 bases. V gave up 4 bases and J gave up 3 bases; unmatched junction bases: 8. The CDR3 spans 15 residues. CDR1 is SGHRS, CDR2 YFSETQ, per germline.

The chain links TRBV5-1 to TRBJ1-6, with 7 nucleotides matching TRBD1. This CDR3 has 14 residues. The junction had 5 bases not matched to a gene; V was cut back by 1 base and J by 10 bases. Germline lookup yields CDR1 SGHRS and CDR2 YFSETQ. CDR3 sequence (DNA): TGCGCCAGCAGCTTGCCAGGGGGGAGGTCACCCCTCCACTTT. Encoded protein: CASSLPGGRSPLHF.

This clone was found once. This chain links TRBV7-9 with TRBJ1-1; D call uncertain. Germline CDR1 SEHNR, CDR2 FQNEAQ (reference sequence). Trimming stripped 5 bases from V and 1 base from J, with 11 bases between. The CDR3 extends over 14 amino acids. The CDR3 region has the DNA TGTGCCAGCAGCCCATCACTACGGAACACTGAAGCTTTCTTT. Its translation is CASSPSLRNTEAFF.

A few counts support this clone. The CDR3 here is CASSLRGTGELFF. The CDR3 DNA reads as TGTGCCAGCAGTTTAAGGGGAACGGGGGAGCTGTTTTTT. This chain joins TRBV12-3 or TRBV12-4 and TRBJ2-2; D perhaps matches TRBD1 (5 bases). CDR3 size: 13 residues. Trimming removed 2 bases from V and 8 bases from J, with 9 bases in between.

This chain joins TRBV28 and TRBJ1-5, with TRBD1 as a possible D gene (5 bases). The V gene lost 8 bases and the J gene lost 5 bases, with 19 bases spanning the gap. The CDR3 length is 15 residues. The germline gives CDR1 MDHEN, CDR2 SYDVKM. The CDR3, as DNA: TGTGCCAGCCGCGGGGCTCACGGGGTCCATCAGCCCCAGCATTTT. Protein product: CASRGAHGVHQPQHF.

V and J are TRBV7-9 and TRBJ1-1; D is uncertain. The V gene lost 1 base and the J gene lost 6 bases, with 15 bases spanning the gap. The CDR3 spans 15 residues. Germline V gene lookup returns CDR1 SEHNR and CDR2 FQNEAQ (reference sequence). The CDR3: CASSLVRGSSAEAFF. The DNA for the CDR3 is TGTGCCAGCAGCTTAGTTCGGGGTTCGAGCGCTGAAGCTTTCTTT.

The chain is built from TRBV28 and TRBJ2-7, with D tentatively TRBD2 (6 bases). The CDR3 loop spans 13 amino acids. The V end lost 9 bases, the J end lost 2 bases, and 14 bases lay between the germline ends. Germline lookup yields CDR1 MDHEN and CDR2 SYDVKM. This chain's CDR3 is CASQTPGAYEQYF. The CDR3 bases are TGTGCCAGTCAAACCCCGGGGGCCTACGAGCAGTACTTC. Full variable domain (remainder filled in from reference TRBV28 and TRBJ2-7): DVKVTQSSRYLVKRTGEKVFLECVQDMDHENMFWYRQDPGLGLRLIYFSYDVKMKEKGDIPEGYSVSREKKERFSLILESASTNQTSMYLCASQTPGAYEQYFGPGTRLTVT.

The chain is built from TRBV5-6 and TRBJ1-5; D gene unclear. The CDR3 contains 14 residues. The V end was cut by 5 bases, the J end by 7 bases, with 16 bases between. Germline V CDR1 and CDR2: SGHDT, YYEEEE. CDR3 in amino acids: CASSSRPGEQPQHF. The CDR3 coding sequence is TGTGCCAGCAGTTCCCGCCCCGGTGAACAGCCCCAGCATTTT.